A single sample gave rise to the 2 T cell receptor beta chains below, sequenced in a study of cytomegalovirus exposure and HLA in healthy donors. With 60 Vbeta and 13 Jbeta primers, the PCR was carried out. Some clones are missing from TCRdb's copy, which holds only in-frame ones; the method was immunoSEQ multiplex PCR. The sample has under 300,000 clones, roughly 89% seen once; the top ten hold around 4.2%. The specimen sequenced was PBMCs. All receptors derive from a middle-aged man in good health and CMV-seropositive.

This clone showed up just once. The chain uses TRBV11-2 and TRBJ2-7, with 14 bases matching TRBD2. CDR1 and CDR2 (germline): SGHAT, FQNNGV. Trimming at V came to 5 bases and at J to 5 bases, leaving 11 bases not matched to a gene. This CDR3 spans 17 amino acids. This CDR3 reads CASSTLGGLAGAHEQYF. CDR3 in DNA: TGTGCCAGCAGCACCCTAGGGGGACTAGCGGGAGCCCACGAGCAGTACTTC. The variable domain in full, completed from reference TRBV11-2 and TRBJ2-7, reads EAGVAQSPRYKIIEKRQSVAFWCNPISGHATLYWYQQILGQGPKLLIQFQNNGVVDDSQLPKDRFSAERLKGVDSTLKIQPAKLEDSAVYLCASSTLGGLAGAHEQYFGPGTRLTVT.

The chain combines TRBV5-1 with TRBJ2-2, with D perhaps matching TRBD2 (6 bases). Germline loops: CDR1 SGHRS, CDR2 YFSETQ. V gave up 0 bases and J gave up 0 bases, with 9 bases separating them. CDR3 length: 16 amino acids. CDR3: CASSLVPGANTGELFF. DNA of the CDR3: TGCGCCAGCAGCTTGGTCCCGGGAGCGAACACCGGGGAGCTGTTTTTT.